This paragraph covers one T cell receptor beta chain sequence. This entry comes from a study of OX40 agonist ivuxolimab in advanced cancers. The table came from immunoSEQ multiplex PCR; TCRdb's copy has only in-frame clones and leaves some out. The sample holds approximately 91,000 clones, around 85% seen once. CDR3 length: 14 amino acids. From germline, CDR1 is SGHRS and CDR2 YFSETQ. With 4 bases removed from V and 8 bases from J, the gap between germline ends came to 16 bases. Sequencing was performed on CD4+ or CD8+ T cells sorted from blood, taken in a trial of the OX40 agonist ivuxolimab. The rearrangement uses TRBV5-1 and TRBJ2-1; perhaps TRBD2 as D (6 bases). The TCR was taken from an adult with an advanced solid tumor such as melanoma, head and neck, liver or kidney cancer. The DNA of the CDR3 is TGCGCCAGCAGCCGCGGGACGGTCTTGGATGAGCAGTTCTTC. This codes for CASSRGTVLDEQFF.